Ten or more counts support the clone carrying this TCR beta chain. Its antigen is not identified. Described time point: persistent/refractory GD, antithyroid drugs over 5 years with positive TRAb. Making the TCR library involved RNA that had been extracted from PBMCs. Doctors identified Graves' disease using the American Thyroid Association guidelines. CDR3 length equals 12 residues. CDR1 and CDR2 from the germline V gene are MNHEY and SVGAGI. V was pared by 3 bases and J by 7 bases, with 9 bases between. The sample comes from a study of regulatory T cells in long-lasting Graves disease. Investigators prepared the TCR beta libraries by applying iRepertoire HTBI primers and Arm-PCR of CDR3 regions. Each CDR3 protein is one row after TCRdb ran MiXCR on the multiplex PCR reads. The table lists hundreds of thousands of distinct CDR3 sequences, approximately 22% of them singletons, with around 13% in the top ten.

Broader study findings: Gene preferences differed: TRBV28, TRBJ1-2, TRBJ2-5 in persistent cases. The number of shared public clonotypes was higher in persistent patients (under 3,000) than new patients (roughly 970).

Source: peripheral blood mononuclear cells (PBMCs), taken when the disease was refractory, from a patient treated with antithyroid drugs. This chain connects TRBV6-5 to TRBJ1-1; D remains ambiguous. The TCR originated in a female donor with Graves disease. The CDR3 DNA follows: TGTGCCAGCAGTTATATGGGAAATGAAGCTTTCTTT. Translating it yields CASSYMGNEAFF.